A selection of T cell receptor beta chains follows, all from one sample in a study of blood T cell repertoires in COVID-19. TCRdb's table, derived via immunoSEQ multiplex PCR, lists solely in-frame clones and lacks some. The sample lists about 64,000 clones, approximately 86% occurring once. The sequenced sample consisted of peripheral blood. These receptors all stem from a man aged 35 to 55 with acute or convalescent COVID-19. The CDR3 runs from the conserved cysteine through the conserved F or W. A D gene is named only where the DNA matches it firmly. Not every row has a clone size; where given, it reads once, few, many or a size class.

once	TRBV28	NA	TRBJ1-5	CASSSPAHYPQPQHF	TGTGCCAGCAGTTCCCCAGCCCACTATCCTCAGCCCCAGCATTTT
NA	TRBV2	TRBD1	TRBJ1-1	CASRLRQGRNTEAFF	TGTGCCAGCAGACTTCGACAGGGGAGGAACACTGAAGCTTTCTTT
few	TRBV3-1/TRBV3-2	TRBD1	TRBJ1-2	CASSQTDRVVRSGGYTF	TGTGCCAGCAGCCAAACAGACAGGGTAGTACGTTCGGGTGGCTACACCTTC
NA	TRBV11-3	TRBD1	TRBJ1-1	CASSPRQGAVDTEAFF	TGTGCCAGCAGCCCCAGACAGGGGGCGGTGGACACTGAAGCTTTCTTT
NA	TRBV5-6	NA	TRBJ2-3	CASSFQTTYTDTQYF	TGTGCCAGCAGCTTCCAAACCACTTACACAGATACGCAGTATTTT
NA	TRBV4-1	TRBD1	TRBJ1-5	CASSQRTGEQPQHF	TGCGCCAGCAGCCAACGCACAGGGGAGCAGCCCCAGCATTTT
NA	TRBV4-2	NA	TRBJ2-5	CASSQGPLETVPLQETQYF	TGTGCCAGCAGCCAAGGACCCCTTGAAACAGTCCCATTGCAAGAGACCCAGTACTTC
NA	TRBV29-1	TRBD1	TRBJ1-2	CSVDGTGINYGYTF	TGCAGCGTTGATGGGACAGGGATTAACTATGGCTACACCTTC
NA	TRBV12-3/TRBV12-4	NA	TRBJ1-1	CASTAVRNTEAFF	TGTGCCAGCACCGCCGTGAGGAACACTGAAGCTTTCTTT
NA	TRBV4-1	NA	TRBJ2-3	CASSQDWGLVEDTQYF	TGCGCCAGCAGCCAAGATTGGGGACTGGTTGAGGATACGCAGTATTTT
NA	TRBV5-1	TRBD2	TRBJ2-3	CASSPGTSGDFTDTQYF	TGCGCCAGCAGCCCCGGGACTAGCGGGGATTTCACAGATACGCAGTATTTT
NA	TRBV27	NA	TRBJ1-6	CASRLTQGSPLHF	TGTGCCAGCAGGCTCACCCAGGGATCACCCCTCCACTTT
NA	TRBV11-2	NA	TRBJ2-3	CASSLGRLADTQYF	TGTGCCAGCAGCTTAGGGCGGTTGGCAGATACGCAGTATTTT
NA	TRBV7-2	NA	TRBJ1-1	CASSLRTKAEAFF	TGTGCCAGCAGCTTAAGGACAAAAGCTGAAGCTTTCTTT
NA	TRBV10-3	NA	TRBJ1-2	CAISDGLANYGYTF	TGTGCCATCAGTGATGGGCTGGCTAACTATGGCTACACCTTC
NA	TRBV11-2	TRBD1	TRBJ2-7	CASSWTGTGGEQYF	TGTGCCAGCAGCTGGACAGGGACAGGAGGCGAGCAGTACTTC
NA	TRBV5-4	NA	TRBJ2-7	CASSLFGNEQYF	TGTGCCAGCAGCTTGTTCGGGAACGAGCAGTACTTC
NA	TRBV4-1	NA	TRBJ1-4	CASSQEAGANEKLFF	TGCGCCAGCAGCCAAGAGGCGGGGGCTAATGAAAAACTGTTTTTT
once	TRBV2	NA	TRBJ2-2	CASRLTASNTGELFF	TGTGCCAGCAGGTTGACAGCCTCGAACACCGGGGAGCTGTTTTTT
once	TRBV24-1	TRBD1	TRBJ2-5	CATSDFSGTGGETQYF	TGTGCCACCAGTGATTTTTCCGGGACAGGAGGTGAGACCCAGTACTTC